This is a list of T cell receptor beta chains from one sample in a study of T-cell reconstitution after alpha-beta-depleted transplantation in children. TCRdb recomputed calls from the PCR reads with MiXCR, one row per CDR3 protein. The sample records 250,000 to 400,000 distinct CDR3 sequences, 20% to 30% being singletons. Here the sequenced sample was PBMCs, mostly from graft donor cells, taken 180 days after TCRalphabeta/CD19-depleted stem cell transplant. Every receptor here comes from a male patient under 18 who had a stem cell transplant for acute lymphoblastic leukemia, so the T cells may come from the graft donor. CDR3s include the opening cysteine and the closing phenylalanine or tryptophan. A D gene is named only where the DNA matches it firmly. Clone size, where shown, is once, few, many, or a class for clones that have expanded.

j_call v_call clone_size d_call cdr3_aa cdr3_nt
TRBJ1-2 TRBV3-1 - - CASSQEPDSLYGYTF TGTGCCAGCAGCCAAGAGCCGGACAGCCTCTATGGCTACACCTTC
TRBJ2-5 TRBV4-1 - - CASSQASLLALQETQYF TGCGCCAGCAGCCAAGCGTCCCTACTGGCACTTCAAGAGACCCAGTACTTC
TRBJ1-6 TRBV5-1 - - CASSLAAIGDVQFTLHF TGCGCCAGCAGCTTGGCGGCCATTGGGGACGTTCAATTCACCCTCCACTTT
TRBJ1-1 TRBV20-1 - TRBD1 CSASRDRGSEAFF TGCAGTGCTAGCCGGGACAGGGGGTCTGAAGCTTTCTTT
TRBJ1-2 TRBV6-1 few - CASRLLEGGYTF TGTGCCAGCAGACTCCTAGAGGGGGGCTACACCTTC
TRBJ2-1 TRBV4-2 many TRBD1 CASSQDKGTGVNEQFF TGTGCCAGCAGCCAAGATAAGGGGACAGGGGTCAATGAGCAGTTCTTC
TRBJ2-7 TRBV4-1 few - CASSQPRAGTYEQYF TGCGCCAGCAGCCAACCTAGGGCAGGAACCTACGAGCAGTACTTC
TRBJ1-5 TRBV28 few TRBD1 CASSLSGGGNQPQHF TGTGCCAGCAGTTTATCAGGGGGCGGCAATCAGCCCCAGCATTTT
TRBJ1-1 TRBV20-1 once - CSAKMNTEAFF TGCAGTGCTAAAATGAACACTGAAGCTTTCTTT
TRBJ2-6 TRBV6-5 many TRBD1 CASRPGTGGSGANVLTF TGTGCCAGCAGACCTGGGACAGGGGGCTCTGGGGCCAACGTCCTGACTTTC
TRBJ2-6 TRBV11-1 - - CASSFTREDHSGANVLTF TGTGCCAGCAGCTTCACCCGGGAAGACCACTCTGGGGCCAACGTCCTGACTTTC
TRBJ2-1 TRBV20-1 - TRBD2 CSARARASGYNEQFF TGCAGTGCTAGAGCGAGGGCTAGCGGGTACAATGAGCAGTTCTTC
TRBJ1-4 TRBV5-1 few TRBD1 CASSLATDRENNEKLFF TGCGCCAGCAGCTTGGCCACGGACAGGGAAAATAATGAAAAACTGTTTTTT
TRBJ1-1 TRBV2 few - CASSVQGGSTEAFF TGTGCCAGCAGTGTCCAGGGTGGGAGCACTGAAGCTTTCTTT
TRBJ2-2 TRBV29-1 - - CSVEGDGSTGELFF TGCAGCGTTGAAGGGGATGGGAGTACCGGGGAGCTGTTTTTT
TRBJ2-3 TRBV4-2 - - CASSQDWASTDTQYF TGTGCCAGCAGCCAAGATTGGGCTAGCACAGATACGCAGTATTTT
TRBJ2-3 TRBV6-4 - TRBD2 CASSEGGTDTQYF TGTGCCAGCAGTGAGGGGGGGACAGATACGCAGTATTTT
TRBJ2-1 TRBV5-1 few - CASSLGRGSPNEQFF TGCGCCAGCAGCTTGGGTAGGGGGAGTCCCAATGAGCAGTTCTTC
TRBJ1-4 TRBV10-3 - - CAISVVAWDNLRGFEKLFF TGTGCCATCAGTGTCGTGGCCTGGGACAATCTTCGGGGCTTTGAAAAACTGTTTTTT
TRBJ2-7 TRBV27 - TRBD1 CASSLQGAGNEQYF TGTGCCAGCAGTCTACAGGGGGCGGGCAACGAGCAGTACTTC
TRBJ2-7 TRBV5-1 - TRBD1 CASSWKTGGSYEQYF TGCGCCAGCAGCTGGAAGACAGGGGGCTCCTACGAGCAGTACTTC
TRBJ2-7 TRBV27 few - CASRLGGSYEQYF TGTGCCAGCAGACTGGGGGGTTCCTACGAGCAGTACTTC
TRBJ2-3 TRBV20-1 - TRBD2 CSARRGGRSTDTQYF TGCAGTGCTAGACGCGGGGGGAGGAGCACAGATACGCAGTATTTT
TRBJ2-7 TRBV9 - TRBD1 CASSVAGQGTYEQYF TGTGCCAGCAGCGTAGCAGGACAGGGGACCTACGAGCAGTACTTC
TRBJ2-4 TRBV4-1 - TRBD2 CASSVIGTSKNIQYF TGCGCCAGCAGCGTCATCGGGACTAGCAAAAACATTCAGTACTTC
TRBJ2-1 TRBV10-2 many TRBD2 CASSGPLRLAYNEQFF TGCGCCAGCAGTGGCCCCCTCCGACTAGCATACAATGAGCAGTTCTTC
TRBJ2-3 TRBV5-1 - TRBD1 CASSPIRGQGAPGTDTQYF TGCGCCAGCAGCCCTATTAGGGGACAGGGGGCGCCGGGCACAGATACGCAGTATTTT
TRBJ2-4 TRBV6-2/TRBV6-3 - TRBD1 CASSYEYRGAQTKNIQYF TGTGCCAGCAGTTACGAGTACAGGGGGGCGCAAACCAAAAACATTCAGTACTTC
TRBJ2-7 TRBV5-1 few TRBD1 CASSLVGQGAGYEQYF TGCGCCAGCAGCTTGGTGGGACAGGGGGCAGGCTACGAGCAGTACTTC
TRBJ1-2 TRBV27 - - CASSLSKIYGGYGYTF TGTGCCAGCAGTTTATCGAAAATTTATGGGGGCTATGGCTACACCTTC
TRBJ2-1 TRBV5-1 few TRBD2 CASSFERGIYNEQFF TGCGCCAGCAGCTTCGAGCGGGGGATCTACAATGAGCAGTTCTTC
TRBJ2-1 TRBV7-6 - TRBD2 CASSLWTSGNSAYNEQFF TGTGCCAGCAGCTTATGGACTAGCGGGAACTCCGCTTACAATGAGCAGTTCTTC
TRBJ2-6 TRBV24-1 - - CATSGGASKANVLTF TGTGCCACCAGTGGGGGAGCCTCCAAAGCCAACGTCCTGACTTTC
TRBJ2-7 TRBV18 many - CASSPNYEQYF TGTGCCAGCTCACCTAACTACGAGCAGTACTTC
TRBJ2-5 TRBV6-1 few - CASRPNREETQYF TGTGCCAGCAGACCCAACAGGGAAGAGACCCAGTACTTC
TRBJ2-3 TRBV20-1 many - CSASNADTQYF TGCAGTGCTAGCAATGCGGATACGCAGTATTTT
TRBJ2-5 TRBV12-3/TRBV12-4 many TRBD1 CASRPLDRDLETQYF TGTGCCAGCAGACCCCTGGACAGGGACTTAGAGACCCAGTACTTC
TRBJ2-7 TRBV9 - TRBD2 CASSVLGTSGYEQYF TGTGCCAGCAGCGTTCTAGGGACTAGCGGTTACGAGCAGTACTTC
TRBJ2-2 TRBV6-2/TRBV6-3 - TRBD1 CASRRTGTGKVTGELFF TGTGCCAGCAGACGCACCGGGACAGGGAAAGTCACCGGGGAGCTGTTTTTT
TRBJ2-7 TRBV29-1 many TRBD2 CSVDCPGGEQYF TGCAGCGTTGACTGTCCGGGAGGCGAGCAGTACTTC
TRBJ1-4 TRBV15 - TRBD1 CATSRTGVGEKLFF TGTGCCACCAGCAGGACAGGGGTGGGGGAAAAACTGTTTTTT
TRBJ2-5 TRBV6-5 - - CASSYGIPSRPQYF TGTGCCAGCAGTTACGGGATCCCATCAAGACCCCAGTACTTC
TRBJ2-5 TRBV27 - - CASSPHLGGGGQETQYF TGTGCCAGCAGTCCCCACCTGGGGGGGGGCGGTCAAGAGACCCAGTACTTC
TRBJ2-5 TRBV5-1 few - CASSLRWLKETQYF TGCGCCAGCAGCTTGCGGTGGTTAAAAGAGACCCAGTACTTC
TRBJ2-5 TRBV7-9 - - CASSLKRTYQETQYF TGTGCCAGCAGCTTAAAGCGGACGTACCAAGAGACCCAGTACTTC